This entry lists 9 T cell receptor beta chains sequenced from one sample in a study of T cell responses to AZD1222 COVID-19 vaccine. Libraries were prepared by immunoSEQ multiplex PCR; TCRdb keeps only in-frame clonotypes and omits some of them. Of 50,000 or so clones listed, 89% are singletons. The sample was peripheral blood, taken 28 days after the second AZD1222 dose. Source of these receptors: an adult who received the AZD1222 COVID-19 vaccine.

The rearrangement uses TRBV19 and TRBJ2-3; TRBD2 aligns across 7 bases. The CDR3 totals 18 residues. V gave up 8 bases and J gave up 2 bases; unmatched junction bases: 19. In germline, CDR1 is LNHDA, CDR2 SQIVND (reference sequence). This chain's CDR3 is CASSPRGGLVVLTDTQYF. The CDR3 nucleotides read TGTGCCAGTTCCCCCCGCGGGGGTCTCGTCGTACTCACAGATACGCAGTATTTT.

This clone was seen only once. This sequence joins TRBV4-3 and TRBJ2-7; a possible D gene is TRBD1 (5 bases). The CDR3 sequence is 14 residues long. V was cut by 1 base and J by 4 bases, with 11 bases left in between. Germline CDR1 LGHNA, CDR2 YSLEER. This CDR3 reads CASSQGGRAYEQYF. The CDR3 DNA follows: TGCGCCAGCAGCCAAGGTGGCAGGGCTTACGAGCAGTACTTC.

The chain is built from TRBV7-9 and TRBJ2-7, with TRBD2 identical over 14 bases. V was clipped by 3 bases and J by 2 bases; unmatched bases: 12. CDR3 length: 19 residues. The V gene's germline CDR1 is SEHNR and CDR2 FQNEAQ (reference sequence). The chain's CDR3 is CASSFSGRLAGGKTYEQYF. CDR3 bases: TGTGCCAGCAGCTTTAGCGGGAGACTAGCGGGAGGGAAAACCTACGAGCAGTACTTC.

The chain employs TRBV19 and TRBJ1-4, with 7 bases aligning to TRBD1. The junction had 11 bases not matched to a gene; V was cut back by 8 bases and J by 5 bases. The CDR3 loop spans 15 amino acids. CDR1 is LNHDA and CDR2 is SQIVND in the germline V gene (reference sequence). CDR3 in amino acids: CASANRGNGNEKLFF. The CDR3 coding sequence is TGTGCCAGTGCGAACAGGGGAAACGGGAATGAAAAACTGTTTTTT. Full variable domain (remainder filled in from reference TRBV19 and TRBJ1-4): DGGITQSPKYLFRKEGQNVTLSCEQNLNHDAMYWYRQDPGQGLRLIYYSQIVNDFQKGDIAEGYSVSREKKESFPLTVTSAQKNPTAFYLCASANRGNGNEKLFFGSGTQLSVL.

Only one count was recorded for this clone. V and J are TRBV12-5 and TRBJ1-2; D is perhaps TRBD1 (5 bases). Trimming took 1 base from V and 4 from J, leaving 7 bases between them. CDR1 LGHNT and CDR2 FRNRAP come from the germline V gene. CDR3 length: 13 amino acids. CDR3 amino acids: CASGLAGGYGYTF. The CDR3 DNA is TGTGCTAGTGGTTTGGCCGGGGGCTATGGCTACACCTTC.

The J gene is TRBJ2-7, the V gene TRBV19; no definite D call. The germline gives CDR1 LNHDA, CDR2 SQIVND (reference sequence). The CDR3 consists of 14 residues. Trimming pared 6 bases from V and 2 bases from J, leaving 14 bases between. CDR3 loop: CASSGSGNTYEQYF. The DNA for the CDR3 is TGTGCCAGTAGCGGATCGGGTAATACCTACGAGCAGTACTTC.

The CDR3 nucleotides read TGTGCCAGCAGTGGACTGGGAGGCACAGATACGCAGTATTTT. Translating it yields CASSGLGGTDTQYF. This chain links TRBV6-1 with TRBJ2-3, with D possibly matching TRBD2 (5 bases). Trimming removed 4 bases from V and 1 base from J, with 9 bases in between. This CDR3 has 14 amino acids. From germline, CDR1 is MNHNS and CDR2 SASEGT.

V is TRBV9 and J is TRBJ1-6; the D is unclear. Germline V gene lookup returns CDR1 SGDLS and CDR2 YYNGEE. CDR3 length: 12 amino acids. V gave up 0 bases and J gave up 13 bases, with 8 bases separating them. CDR3: CASSVEVGPLHF. CDR3 in DNA: TGTGCCAGCAGCGTAGAAGTAGGGCCCCTCCACTTT.

This clone was found once. The genes are TRBV2 and TRBJ2-1; D could derive from TRBD1 or TRBD2 (5 bases each). The V end lost 8 bases, the J end lost 2 bases, and 16 bases lay between the germline ends. The CDR3 spans 15 residues. The germline V gene has CDR1 SNHLY and CDR2 FYNNEI. CDR3 sequence (DNA): TGTGCCAGCCCTGGGTGGGGGTCAACCTACAATGAGCAGTTCTTC. As protein: CASPGWGSTYNEQFF.